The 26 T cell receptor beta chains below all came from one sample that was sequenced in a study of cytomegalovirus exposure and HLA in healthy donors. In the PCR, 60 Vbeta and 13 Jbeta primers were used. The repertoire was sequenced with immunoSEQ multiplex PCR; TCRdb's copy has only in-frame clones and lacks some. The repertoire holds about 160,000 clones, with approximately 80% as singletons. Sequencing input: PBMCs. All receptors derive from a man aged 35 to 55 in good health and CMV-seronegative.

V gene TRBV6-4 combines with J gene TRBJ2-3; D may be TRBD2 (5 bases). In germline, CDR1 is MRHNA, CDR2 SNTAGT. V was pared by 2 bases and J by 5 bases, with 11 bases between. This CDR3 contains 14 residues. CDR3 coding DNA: TGTGCCAGCAGTGACGACGGACGGGGAGATACGCAGTATTTT. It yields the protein CASSDDGRGDTQYF.

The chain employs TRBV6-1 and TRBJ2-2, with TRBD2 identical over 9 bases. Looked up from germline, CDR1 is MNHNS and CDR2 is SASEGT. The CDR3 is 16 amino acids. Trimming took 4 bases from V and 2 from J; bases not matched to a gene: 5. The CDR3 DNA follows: TGTGCCAGCAGTGCCATAGCGGGAGCCAACACCGGGGAGCTGTTTTTT. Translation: CASSAIAGANTGELFF.

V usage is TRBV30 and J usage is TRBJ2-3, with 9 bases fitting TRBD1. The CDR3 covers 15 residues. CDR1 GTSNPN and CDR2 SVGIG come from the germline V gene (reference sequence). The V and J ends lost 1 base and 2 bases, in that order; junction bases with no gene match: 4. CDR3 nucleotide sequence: TGTGCCTGGAGTGGGGGACAGGGCTACACAGATACGCAGTATTTT. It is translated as CAWSGGQGYTDTQYF. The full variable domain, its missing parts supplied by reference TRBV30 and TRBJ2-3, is SQTIHQWPATLVQPVGSPLSLECTVEGTSNPNLYWYRQAAGRGLQLLFYSVGIGQISSEVPQNLSASRPQDRQFILSSKKLLLSDSGFYLCAWSGGQGYTDTQYFGPGTRLTVL.

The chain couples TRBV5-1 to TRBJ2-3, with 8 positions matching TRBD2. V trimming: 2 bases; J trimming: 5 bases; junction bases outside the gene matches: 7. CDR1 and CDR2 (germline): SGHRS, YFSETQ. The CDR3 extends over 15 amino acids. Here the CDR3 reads CASSLESGGGDTQYF. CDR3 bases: TGCGCCAGCAGCTTAGAAAGCGGGGGTGGAGATACGCAGTATTTT.

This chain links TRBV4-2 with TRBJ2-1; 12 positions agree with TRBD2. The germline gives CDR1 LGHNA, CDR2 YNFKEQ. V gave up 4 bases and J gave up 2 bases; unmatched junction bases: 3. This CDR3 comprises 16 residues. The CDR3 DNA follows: TGTGCCAGCAGCCCCTCTAGCGGGGGGGCCTACAATGAGCAGTTCTTC. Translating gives CASSPSSGGAYNEQFF.

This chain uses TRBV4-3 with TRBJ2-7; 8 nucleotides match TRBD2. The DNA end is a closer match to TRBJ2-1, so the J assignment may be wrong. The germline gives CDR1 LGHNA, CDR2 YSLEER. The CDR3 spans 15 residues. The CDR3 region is CASSQRDRGGNEQFF. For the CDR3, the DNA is TGCGCCAGCAGCCAACGAGACCGGGGGGGCAATGAGCAGTTCTTC.

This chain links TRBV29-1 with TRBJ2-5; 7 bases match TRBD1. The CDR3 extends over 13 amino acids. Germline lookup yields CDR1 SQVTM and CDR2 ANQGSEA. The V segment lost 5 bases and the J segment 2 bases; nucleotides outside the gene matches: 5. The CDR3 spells CSVQGQTQETQYF. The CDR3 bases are TGCAGCGTTCAGGGACAGACACAAGAGACCCAGTACTTC.

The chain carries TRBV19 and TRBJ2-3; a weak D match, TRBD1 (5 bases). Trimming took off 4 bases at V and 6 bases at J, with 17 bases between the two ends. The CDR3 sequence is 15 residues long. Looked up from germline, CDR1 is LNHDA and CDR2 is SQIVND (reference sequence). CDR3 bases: TGTGCCAGTAGTACCTTCACTGGGGCTCGGGATACGCAGTATTTT. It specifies CASSTFTGARDTQYF.

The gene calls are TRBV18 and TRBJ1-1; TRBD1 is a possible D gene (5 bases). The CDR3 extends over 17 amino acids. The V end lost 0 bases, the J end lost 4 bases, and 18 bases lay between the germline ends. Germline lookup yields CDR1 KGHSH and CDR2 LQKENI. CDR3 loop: CASSPPGRVGVVTEAFF. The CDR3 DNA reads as TGTGCCAGCTCACCACCAGGGAGGGTAGGGGTGGTCACTGAAGCTTTCTTT.

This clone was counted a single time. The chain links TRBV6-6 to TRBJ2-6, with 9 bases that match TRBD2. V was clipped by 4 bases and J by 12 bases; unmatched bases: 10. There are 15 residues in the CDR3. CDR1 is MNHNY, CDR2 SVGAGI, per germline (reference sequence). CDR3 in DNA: TGTGCCAGCAGTTTCCAGGCGGGGGGGACGAGCGTCCTGACTTTC. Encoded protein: CASSFQAGGTSVLTF.

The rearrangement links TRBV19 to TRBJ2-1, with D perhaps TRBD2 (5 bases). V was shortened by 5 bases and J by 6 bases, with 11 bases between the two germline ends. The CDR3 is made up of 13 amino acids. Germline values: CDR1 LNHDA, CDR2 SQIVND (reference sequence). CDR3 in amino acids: CASSSRTGNEQFF. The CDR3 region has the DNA TGTGCCAGTAGTTCCAGGACTGGCAATGAGCAGTTCTTC.

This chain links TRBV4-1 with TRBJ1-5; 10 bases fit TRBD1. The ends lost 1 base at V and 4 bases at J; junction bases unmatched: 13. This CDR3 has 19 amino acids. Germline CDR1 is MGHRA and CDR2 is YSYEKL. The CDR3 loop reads CASSQAVGDRGPLNQPQHF. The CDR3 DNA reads TGCGCCAGCAGCCAAGCGGTTGGGGACAGGGGACCTCTTAATCAGCCCCAGCATTTT.

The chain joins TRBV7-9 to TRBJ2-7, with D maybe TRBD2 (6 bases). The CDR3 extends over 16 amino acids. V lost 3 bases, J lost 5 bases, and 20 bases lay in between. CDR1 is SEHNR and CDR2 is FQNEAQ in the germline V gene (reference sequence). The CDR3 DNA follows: TGTGCCAGCAGCTTTGGGATAACCGGGAGAATCGACGAGCAGTACTTC. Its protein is CASSFGITGRIDEQYF.

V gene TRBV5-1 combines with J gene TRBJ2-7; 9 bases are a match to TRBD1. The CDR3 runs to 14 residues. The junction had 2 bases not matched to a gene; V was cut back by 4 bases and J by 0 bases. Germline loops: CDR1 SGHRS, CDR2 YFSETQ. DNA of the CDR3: TGCGCCAGCAGCGGGACAGGGTACTCCTACGAGCAGTACTTC. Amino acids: CASSGTGYSYEQYF. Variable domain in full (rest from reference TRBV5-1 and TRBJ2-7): KAGVTQTPRYLIKTRGQQVTLSCSPISGHRSVSWYQQTPGQGLQFLFEYFSETQRNKGNFPGRFSGRQFSNSRSEMNVSTLELGDSALYLCASSGTGYSYEQYFGPGTRLTVT.

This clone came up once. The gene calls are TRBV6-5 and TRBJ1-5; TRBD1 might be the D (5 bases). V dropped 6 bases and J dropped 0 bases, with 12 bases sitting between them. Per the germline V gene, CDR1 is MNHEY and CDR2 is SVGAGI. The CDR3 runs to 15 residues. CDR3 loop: CASRRTQISNQPQHF. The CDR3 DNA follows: TGTGCCAGCAGAAGGACACAGATTAGCAATCAGCCCCAGCATTTT.

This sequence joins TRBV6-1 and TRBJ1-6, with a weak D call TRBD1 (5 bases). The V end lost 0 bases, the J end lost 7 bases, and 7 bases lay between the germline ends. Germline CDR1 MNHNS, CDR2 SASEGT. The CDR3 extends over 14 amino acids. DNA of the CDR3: TGTGCCAGCAGTGAAGCACAGGAGAATTCACCCCTCCACTTT. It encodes CASSEAQENSPLHF.

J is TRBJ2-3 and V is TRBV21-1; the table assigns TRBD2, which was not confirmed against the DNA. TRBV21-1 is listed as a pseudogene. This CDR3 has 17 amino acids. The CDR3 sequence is CASSRTSGGAGTDTQYF. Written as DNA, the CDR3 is TGTGCCAGCAGCAGGACTAGCGGGGGGGCAGGCACAGATACGCAGTATTTT.

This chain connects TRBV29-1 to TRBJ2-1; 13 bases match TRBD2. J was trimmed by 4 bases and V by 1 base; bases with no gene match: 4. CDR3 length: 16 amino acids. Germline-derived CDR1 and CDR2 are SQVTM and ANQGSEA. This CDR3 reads CSVEGLAGGGYNEQFF. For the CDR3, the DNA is TGCAGCGTTGAAGGACTAGCGGGGGGCGGGTACAATGAGCAGTTCTTC.

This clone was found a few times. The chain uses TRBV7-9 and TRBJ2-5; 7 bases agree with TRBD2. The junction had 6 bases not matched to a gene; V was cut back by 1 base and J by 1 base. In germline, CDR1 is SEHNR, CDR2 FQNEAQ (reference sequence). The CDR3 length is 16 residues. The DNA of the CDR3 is TGTGCCAGCAGCTTAGTGGTGGGGGGGAGCCAAGAGACCCAGTACTTC. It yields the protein CASSLVVGGSQETQYF.

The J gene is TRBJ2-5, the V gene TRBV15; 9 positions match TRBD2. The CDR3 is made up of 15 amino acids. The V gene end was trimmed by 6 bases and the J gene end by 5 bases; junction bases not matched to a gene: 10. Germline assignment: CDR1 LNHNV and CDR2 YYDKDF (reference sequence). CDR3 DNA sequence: TGTGCCACCAGGAAGTCGGCTAGCGGGGTGGAGACCCAGTACTTC. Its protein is CATRKSASGVETQYF.

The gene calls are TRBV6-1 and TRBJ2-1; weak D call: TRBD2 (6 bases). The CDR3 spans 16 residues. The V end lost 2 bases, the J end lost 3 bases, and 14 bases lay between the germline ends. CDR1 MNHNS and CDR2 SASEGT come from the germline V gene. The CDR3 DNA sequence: TGTGCCAGCAGTGAATCTGCGGGGACGATCTACAATGAGCAGTTCTTC. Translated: CASSESAGTIYNEQFF.

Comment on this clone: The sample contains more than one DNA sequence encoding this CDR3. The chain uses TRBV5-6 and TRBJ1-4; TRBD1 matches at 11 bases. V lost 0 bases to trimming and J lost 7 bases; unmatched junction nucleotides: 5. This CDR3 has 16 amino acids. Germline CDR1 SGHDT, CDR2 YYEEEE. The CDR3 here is CASSLVPGQGGEKLFF. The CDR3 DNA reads TGTGCCAGCAGCTTGGTCCCGGGACAGGGGGGTGAAAAACTGTTTTTT.

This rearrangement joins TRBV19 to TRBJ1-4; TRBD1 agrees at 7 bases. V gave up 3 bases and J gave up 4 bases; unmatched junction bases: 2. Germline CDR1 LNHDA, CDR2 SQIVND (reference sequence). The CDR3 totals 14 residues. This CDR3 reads CASSIDRVNEKLFF. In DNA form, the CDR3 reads TGTGCCAGTAGTATCGACAGGGTTAATGAAAAACTGTTTTTT.

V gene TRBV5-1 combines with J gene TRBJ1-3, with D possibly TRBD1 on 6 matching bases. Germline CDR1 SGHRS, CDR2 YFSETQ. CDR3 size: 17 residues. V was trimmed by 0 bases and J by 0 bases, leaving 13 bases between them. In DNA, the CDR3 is TGCGCCAGCAGCTTGGGGCGACAGGAAAACTCTGGAAACACCATATATTTT. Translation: CASSLGRQENSGNTIYF.

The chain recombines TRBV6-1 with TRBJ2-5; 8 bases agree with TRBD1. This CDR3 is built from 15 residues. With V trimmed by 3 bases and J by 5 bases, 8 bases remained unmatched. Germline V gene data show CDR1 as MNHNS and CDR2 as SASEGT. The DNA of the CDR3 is TGTGCCAGCAGTGATAGGACAGGGTATGGCGAGACCCAGTACTTC. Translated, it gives CASSDRTGYGETQYF.

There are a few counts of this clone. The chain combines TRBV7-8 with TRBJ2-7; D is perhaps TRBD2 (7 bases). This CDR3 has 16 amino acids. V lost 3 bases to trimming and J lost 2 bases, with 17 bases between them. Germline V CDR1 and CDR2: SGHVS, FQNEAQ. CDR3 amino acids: CASSLMRGPFTYEQYF. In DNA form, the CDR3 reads TGTGCCAGCAGCTTGATGCGGGGGCCATTCACCTACGAGCAGTACTTC. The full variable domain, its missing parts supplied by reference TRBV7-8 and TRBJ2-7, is GAGVSQSPRYKVAKRGQDVALRCDPISGHVSLFWYQQALGQGPEFLTYFQNEAQLDKSGLPSDRFFAERPEGSVSTLKIQRTQQEDSAVYLCASSLMRGPFTYEQYFGPGTRLTVT.